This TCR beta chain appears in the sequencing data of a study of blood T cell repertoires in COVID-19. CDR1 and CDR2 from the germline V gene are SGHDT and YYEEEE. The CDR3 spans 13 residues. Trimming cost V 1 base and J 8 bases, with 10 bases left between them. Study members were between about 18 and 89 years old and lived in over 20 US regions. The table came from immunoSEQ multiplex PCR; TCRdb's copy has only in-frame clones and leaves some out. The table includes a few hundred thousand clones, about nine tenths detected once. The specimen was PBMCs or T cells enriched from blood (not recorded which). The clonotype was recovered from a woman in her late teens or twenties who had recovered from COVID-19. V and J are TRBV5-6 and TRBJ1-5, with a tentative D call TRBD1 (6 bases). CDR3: CASSLTGREPQHF. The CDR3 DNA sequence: TGTGCCAGCAGCTTGACAGGGCGTGAGCCCCAGCATTTT.